These T cell receptor beta chains were read from a single sample in a study of blood T cell repertoires in COVID-19. Using immunoSEQ multiplex PCR, the repertoire was profiled, and TCRdb retains in-frame clones only, with some absent. The table has hundreds of thousands of clones, roughly 88% seen once; the top ten hold around 1.5%. Sample: PBMCs or T cells enriched from blood (not recorded which). The receptors shown here come from a young woman who had been exposed to COVID-19. Both conserved end residues are part of each CDR3. A D gene is named only where the DNA matches it firmly. The size of a clone is reported for some rows only, either as once, few or many, or as a class for expanded clones.

- TRBJ1-2 TRBV27 - TGTGCCAGCAGTTTATCAAATCAGGGGACCAACAACTATGGCTACACCTTC CASSLSNQGTNNYGYTF
- TRBJ2-2 TRBV7-7 - TGTGCTAGCAGCTTAGGTGGGCTGAACACCGGGGAGCTGTTTTTT CASSLGGLNTGELFF
- TRBJ2-7 TRBV7-9 - TGTGCCAGCAGAACCACCGGGACACCCTACGAGCAGTACTTC CASRTTGTPYEQYF
- TRBJ2-1 TRBV6-5 - TGTGCCAGCAGTTACTCGAAACAGAACTCCTACAATGAGCAGTTCTTC CASSYSKQNSYNEQFF
- TRBJ1-6 TRBV5-5 TRBD1 TGTGCCAGCAGCTGGGGGCGGGACAGGGGTAGTCGGAATTCACCCCTCCACTTT CASSWGRDRGSRNSPLHF
- TRBJ2-4 TRBV11-2 TRBD1 TGTGCCAGCAGCTTATACGACAGGGGCCAAAACATTCAGTACTTC CASSLYDRGQNIQYF
- TRBJ1-6 TRBV28 TRBD1 TGTGCCAGCACAATTGGGACAGGGGGCTTCGATAATTCACCCCTCCACTTT CASTIGTGGFDNSPLHF
- TRBJ1-1 TRBV5-1 TRBD1 TGCGCCAGCAGCTTGGCCTCAGGGGGGCGCAGCACTGAAGCTTTCTTT CASSLASGGRSTEAFF
few TRBJ1-1 TRBV27 TRBD1 TGTGCCAGCAGTTCAAGGACAGGTCTGAACACTGAAGCTTTCTTT CASSSRTGLNTEAFF
once TRBJ2-5 TRBV7-2 TRBD2 TGTGCCAGCAGCTTACTAGCGGGAGGCGGGGAGACCCAGTACTTC CASSLLAGGGETQYF
- TRBJ2-5 TRBV7-9 TRBD1 TGTGCCAGCAGCTTACAGGGGGAAGAGACCCAGTACTTC CASSLQGEETQYF
- TRBJ1-2 TRBV5-1 TRBD1 TGCGCCAGCAGCAGGGGGACAGGCGAAGGCTACACCTTC CASSRGTGEGYTF
- TRBJ1-2 TRBV28 - TGTGCCAGCAGTTCGACTCCTCCGGGATACGGACGGGCAGGCTACACCTTC CASSSTPPGYGRAGYTF
- TRBJ2-1 TRBV29-1 TRBD2 TGCAGCGCCGCGGGGACGAGCGGGGGTTCCAATGAGCAGTTCTTC CSAAGTSGGSNEQFF
- TRBJ2-7 TRBV7-9 - TGTGCCAGCAGCTTAGTCCCAGGGGTGTCCTACGAGCAGTACTTC CASSLVPGVSYEQYF
few TRBJ2-7 TRBV19 TRBD1 TGTGCCAGTAGTCAGGCAGGGGGCGAGCAGTACTTC CASSQAGGEQYF
- TRBJ2-1 TRBV24-1 TRBD2 TGTGCCACCAGTGAGCCGGGACTAGATTCCAATGAGCAGTTCTTC CATSEPGLDSNEQFF
- TRBJ2-7 TRBV2 TRBD1 TGTGCCAGCAGCCAGGAACAGGGGACGTACGAGCAGTACTTC CASSQEQGTYEQYF
- TRBJ2-1 TRBV19 TRBD2 TGTGCCAGTAGTAGGGGCCCACTAGCGGGGTACTACAATGAGCAGTTCTTC CASSRGPLAGYYNEQFF
- TRBJ2-3 TRBV7-9 - TGTGCCAGCAGCCTAATAGCTGGTGATACGCAGTATTTT CASSLIAGDTQYF
- TRBJ1-3 TRBV6-5 - TGTGCCAGCAGTTTTTCACAGTTAAGCTCTGGAAACACCATATATTTT CASSFSQLSSGNTIYF
- TRBJ2-5 TRBV6-5 TRBD2 TGTGCCAGCAGGCCCAGCGGGGGCGGGGAGACCCAGTACTTC CASRPSGGGETQYF
- TRBJ1-4 TRBV3-1/TRBV3-2 TRBD1 TGTGCCAGCAGCCAAGATCCAGGGGGCGGTGAAAAACTGTTTTTT CASSQDPGGGEKLFF
- TRBJ2-3 TRBV7-9 TRBD2 TGTGCCAGCAGCTTGACTAGCCCTACGCAGTATTTT CASSLTSPTQYF
- TRBJ1-1 TRBV28 - TGTGCCAGCAGCAACAGGGTAGCTGAAGCTTTCTTT CASSNRVAEAFF
- TRBJ1-4 TRBV13 - TGTGCCAGCAGCTTAGGGAGGGCAAAAACTAATGAAAAACTGTTTTTT CASSLGRAKTNEKLFF
- TRBJ1-5 TRBV28 - TGTGCCAGCAGTACCGGCCCCAGCGGTCAGCCCCAGCATTTT CASSTGPSGQPQHF
- TRBJ1-6 TRBV28 - TGTGCCAGCAGTAGAGGGGGATCCCCCCTCCACTTT CASSRGGSPLHF
- TRBJ2-7 TRBV21-1 - TGTGCCAGCAGCAAAGTCGCCATAAAGACAGGGGGACCCTACGAGCAGTACTTC CASSKVAIKTGGPYEQYF
- TRBJ2-7 TRBV20-1 - TGCAGTGCTCTGACAGACGAGCAGTACTTC CSALTDEQYF
- TRBJ1-1 TRBV29-1 - TGCAGCGTCGGACTAATTACTGAAGCTTTCTTT CSVGLITEAFF
once TRBJ2-1 TRBV5-1 - TGCGCCAGCAGCTTGACCCTGACACTCTACAATGAGCAGTTCTTC CASSLTLTLYNEQFF
- TRBJ1-1 TRBV25-1 - TGTGCCAGCACTTCCGGACACCTGAACACTGAAGCTTTCTTT CASTSGHLNTEAFF
- TRBJ2-5 TRBV12-2 - TGTGCAAGTCGCTTAGTCAGGGGAGAGACCCAGTACTTC CASRLVRGETQYF
- TRBJ1-1 TRBV21-1 - TGTGCCAGCAGACAGAACACTGAAGCTTTCTTT CASRQNTEAFF
- TRBJ1-5 TRBV28 - TGTGCCAGCAGTAAATATAGCAATCAGCCCCAGCATTTT CASSKYSNQPQHF
- TRBJ2-4 TRBV5-4 TRBD1 TGTGCCAGCAACCAACAGAGGGGACAGAGTTCACTACTAGCCAAAAACATTCAGTACTTC CASNQQRGQSSLLAKNIQYF
once TRBJ2-1 TRBV5-1 TRBD2 TGCGCCAGCAGCTTGGTCCCGACTAGCCAGTACAATGAGCAGTTCTTC CASSLVPTSQYNEQFF
- TRBJ2-1 TRBV5-5 TRBD2 TGTGCCAGCAGCCGGGTGATGGCTAGCGGTTCCTACAATGAGCAGTTCTTC CASSRVMASGSYNEQFF
- TRBJ2-1 TRBV28 TRBD2 TGTGCCAGCAGCCGACTTGAGGGGACTAGCGGGGACAATTCCTACAATGAGCAGTTCTTC CASSRLEGTSGDNSYNEQFF